This TCR beta chain was captured by sequencing in a study of CD8 T cells in Susac syndrome (dated by TCRdb to about 2019). About the full investigation: Repertoire sequencing was used to test whether CD8+ T cell activation and differentiation in Susac syndrome was antigen driven. CD8+ T cell repertoire clonality was compared between around eleven healthy donors, approximately 14 Susac syndrome patients and 15 multiple sclerosis patients. General conclusions and limits of the study: The number of individuals in the TCR sequencing and HLA analysis was acknowledged as relatively small.

Peripheral blood CD8+ and CD4+ T cells from healthy donors, Susac syndrome patients and multiple sclerosis patients were profiled by high-throughput TCR beta sequencing. Multiple sclerosis controls were treatment-naive patients with stable or active relapsing-remitting disease fulfilling revised McDonald criteria. CD8+ TEMRA cells were enriched by FACS, while bulk CD8+ and CD4+ T cells were purified by magnetic negative isolation. Blood was collected in EDTA tubes and processed within 24 hours, with PBMCs isolated through density gradient centrifugation. PBMCs destined for TCR sequencing were cryopreserved in liquid nitrogen and later thawed in a 37 °C water bath. A purity of at least 90% was achieved for sorted or isolated CD4+, CD8+ and CD8+ TEMRA cells. RNA was extracted using the RNeasy kit, and roughly 0.45 to 1 microgram was reverse transcribed with random hexamers. The immunoSEQ multiplex PCR assay, which covers 54 Vbeta and 13 Jbeta segments, was used to amplify TCR beta CDR3 regions. PCR amplification bias was corrected by using a synthetic template baseline for primer optimization and computational correction. The published analysis was carried out like this. Reads were annotated to V, D and J genes according to IMGT and were analyzed with immunoSEQ Analyzer, with only productive sequences retained. Clonality was computed as one minus Shannon entropy normalized by log2 of the number of productive unique sequences. For each patient and control, public and private clones were evaluated among the 100 most prevalent clones. A clone was defined as Susac-specific if it was absent from the healthy and MS cohorts, from approximately 980 published viral clones and from other ImmuneACCESS disease sequences. Starting from the raw public reads, TCRdb applied fastp trimming at Q25, assembled clones with MiXCR and retained in-frame beta chains. Entries that share a CDR3 protein sequence are merged under the most common genes and DNA. In this record, the V and J calls reflect TCRdb's handling and not the investigators' own analysis. Present in this sample are about 300,000 distinct CDR3 sequences, 89% of which were seen just once. Approximately 0.18% of the sample rests with the top ten.

As concerns this clonotype: Its antigen target is currently unknown. Base qualities are not recorded, but no much larger clone differs from it by a single base.

The sequence was obtained from a human donor with multiple sclerosis. Sequenced material: CD8+ T cells from PBMCs.

The CDR3 region reads CSVLRNMEDRDHSGANVLTF. The sequenced DNA is TGCAGCGTACTTAGGAATATGGAGGACAGGGACCACTCTGGGGCCAACGTCCTGACTTTC. The rearrangement combines TRBV29-1 with TRBJ2-6, and 8 junction bases match TRBD1. CDR1 and CDR2 are drawn from the germline V gene: SQVTM, ANQGSEA. The CDR3 measures 20 amino acids from cysteine to phenylalanine. Only the CDR3 portion is preserved as DNA: 60 bases, with reading frame beginning at the first base. V is cut back by 6 bases and J by 0 bases, with 19 bases in the junction unmatched.